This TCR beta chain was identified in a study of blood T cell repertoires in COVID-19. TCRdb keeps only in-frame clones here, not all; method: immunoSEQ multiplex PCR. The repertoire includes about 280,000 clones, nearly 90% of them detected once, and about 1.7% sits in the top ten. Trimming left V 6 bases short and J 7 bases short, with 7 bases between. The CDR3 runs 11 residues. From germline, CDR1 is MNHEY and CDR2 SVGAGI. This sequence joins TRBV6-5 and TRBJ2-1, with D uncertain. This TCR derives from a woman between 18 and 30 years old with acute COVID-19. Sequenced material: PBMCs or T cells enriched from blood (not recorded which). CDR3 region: CASRRGNEQFF. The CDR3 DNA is TGTGCCAGCAGGCGCGGTAATGAGCAGTTCTTC.